A single T cell receptor beta chain is shown here with its context. Generated by immunoSEQ multiplex PCR, the TCRdb table keeps only in-frame clones and is missing some. Seen here are a few hundred thousand clones, approximately 89% observed once, and the top ten hold roughly 0.86%. Participant age was about 18 to 100 years, and participants resided in roughly 25 US areas. Participants had their cohort set by participant-reported clinical history. These data come from a study of blood T cell repertoires in COVID-19. V gave up 5 bases and J gave up 0 bases, with 11 bases separating them. This CDR3 has 15 residues. Looked up from germline, CDR1 is SEHNR and CDR2 is FQNEAQ (reference sequence).

This receptor was taken from a middle-aged woman who had been exposed to COVID-19. The sequencing input was PBMCs or T cells enriched from blood (not recorded which). The chain couples TRBV7-9 to TRBJ1-5; D possibly corresponds to TRBD1 (6 bases). This chain's CDR3 is CASSLGTTSNQPQHF. DNA for the CDR3: TGTGCCAGCAGCCTCGGGACAACTAGCAATCAGCCCCAGCATTTT.